This TCR beta chain is drawn from a study of T cell responses to AZD1222 COVID-19 vaccine. Concerning this clone itself: What it binds is not known.

TCRdb keeps only in-frame clones here, not all; method: immunoSEQ multiplex PCR. Among roughly 100,000 clones listed, about nine tenths were seen once. Broader study findings: Spike-specific TCR breadth and depth grew following two AZD1222 doses. Close to half of all spike-specific TCRs reportedly target regions of the variants that are unmutated. The peak T cell response came first, and repertoires were sampled only after it. At 160-218 and 743-854, vaccine-associated CD4 TCRs were dominant, and they spanned spike.

Germline V CDR1 and CDR2: LNHDA, SQIVND (reference sequence). CDR3 length equals 13 residues. The V end was cut by 5 bases, the J end by 9 bases, with 14 bases between. This receptor was taken from an adult who received the MenACWY meningococcal vaccine as a control. The chain couples TRBV19 to TRBJ1-5, with a weak D call TRBD1 (5 bases). Sample: peripheral blood, taken 28 days after the second dose of the MenACWY control vaccine. The CDR3 region has the DNA TGTGCCAGTAGTGGGGACGGAGCACGGCCCCAGCATTTT. It is translated as CASSGDGARPQHF.